These 25 T cell receptor beta chains share one sample of origin, sequenced in a study of blood T cells in healthy people across ages. With a J-beta primer mix and a sample-barcoded 5' primer, a second PCR ran 7 to 11 cycles. TCRdb used MiXCR to reprocess the 5' RACE reads, holding one entry per CDR3 protein. The top ten hold about 8% of the sample, which has around 1.7 million distinct CDR3 sequences, about 30% seen once. What was sequenced was blood. Receptors originate from a woman aged 25-40 years in good health.

Many counts were recorded for this clonotype. The gene calls are TRBV20-1 and TRBJ2-3; D ambiguous. The V gene lost 1 base and the J gene lost 4 bases, with 12 bases spanning the gap. CDR3 length equals 14 residues. Per germline, CDR1 DFQATT and CDR2 SNEGSKA (reference sequence). In nucleotides, the CDR3 is TGCAGTGCTAGAGTGTGGCACACAGCAGATACGCAGTATTTT. This sequence encodes CSARVWHTADTQYF.

This clonotype was detected many times. This chain joins TRBV10-3 and TRBJ2-7; D tentatively reads TRBD1 or TRBD2 (5 bases each). The V end lost 6 bases, the J end lost 7 bases, and 19 bases lay between the germline ends. This CDR3 is 14 amino acids long. Germline V gives CDR1 ENHRY, CDR2 SYGVKD. CDR3 nucleotide sequence: TGTGCCATCAGAAGGTCCAATGAAGAGGGGGAGCAGTACTTC. This encodes CAIRRSNEEGEQYF.

The CDR3 reads CSVDGPRYPYSYNEQFF. CDR3 in DNA: TGCAGCGTTGACGGACCTCGGTACCCATACTCCTACAATGAGCAGTTCTTC. The chain links TRBV29-1 to TRBJ2-1; D uncertain. Trimming removed 3 bases from V and 0 bases from J, with 18 bases in between. Germline lookup yields CDR1 SQVTM and CDR2 ANQGSEA. CDR3 length: 17 amino acids.

This clonotype was counted only a few times. The chain couples TRBV7-8 to TRBJ2-6, with D perhaps matching TRBD2 (6 bases). Germline V gene data show CDR1 as SGHVS and CDR2 as FQNEAQ. The V end lost 5 bases, the J end lost 0 bases, and 14 bases lay between the germline ends. CDR3 size: 17 residues. Written as DNA, the CDR3 is TGTGCCAGCAGCCTCGGGGCGGGGTACTCTGGGGCCAACGTCCTGACTTTC. It is translated as CASSLGAGYSGANVLTF.

This clonotype was found a few times. This chain's CDR3 is CASSPGRWADNSPLHF. The CDR3 DNA reads TGTGCCAGCTCACCCGGTCGATGGGCGGATAATTCACCCCTCCACTTT. V is TRBV18 and J is TRBJ1-6; D uncertain. Per germline, CDR1 KGHSH and CDR2 LQKENI. CDR3 length: 16 amino acids. V dropped 3 bases and J dropped 5 bases, with 14 bases sitting between them.

This clonotype was recorded many times. The rearrangement joins TRBV20-1 to TRBJ2-6, with 8 bases lining up with TRBD1. Germline V CDR1 and CDR2: DFQATT, SNEGSKA (reference sequence). This CDR3 is 15 amino acids long. V lost 5 bases, J lost 0 bases, and 3 bases stayed unmatched. The CDR3, as DNA: TGCAGTGCTGGGGACAGGCACTCTGGGGCCAACGTCCTGACTTTC. Amino acids: CSAGDRHSGANVLTF.

In this sample, this clonotype turned up once. The rearrangement uses TRBV5-1 and TRBJ2-1; 11 bases match TRBD2. Germline CDR1 SGHRS, CDR2 YFSETQ. V shed 1 base, J shed 9 bases, and the junction held 12 bases outside the gene matches. The CDR3 runs to 17 residues. The CDR3 protein is CASSLWLAGGPGGEQFF. The CDR3 DNA reads TGCGCCAGCAGCTTGTGGTTAGCGGGGGGGCCCGGGGGTGAGCAGTTCTTC.

V usage is TRBV5-6 and J usage is TRBJ2-1; D is undetermined. Germline CDR1 and CDR2: SGHDT and YYEEEE. Trimming left V 2 bases short and J 7 bases short, with 16 bases between. This CDR3 comprises 15 residues. CDR3 amino acids: CASSFSPTAINEQFF. The CDR3 DNA follows: TGTGCCAGCAGCTTCTCTCCCACAGCTATAAATGAGCAGTTCTTC.

This sequence joins TRBV28 and TRBJ2-7; no reliable D call. V lost 8 bases and J 1 base, leaving 15 bases between the germline ends. CDR3 length: 14 amino acids. The germline V gene has CDR1 MDHEN and CDR2 SYDVKM. The CDR3 coding sequence is TGTGCCAGCTCCAAGACGGCATTATCCTACGAGCAGTACTTC. It translates to CASSKTALSYEQYF.

With regard to this clonotype: Sequence at one end of the junction differs from germline and may be a read error. The chain couples TRBV18 to TRBJ1-2; D not resolved. Germline CDR1 and CDR2: KGHSH and LQKENI. This CDR3 region has 12 residues. In nucleotides, the CDR3 is TGTGCCTGCTCACCTGGGGTTTACGTCTACACCTTC. As protein: CACSPGVYVYTF.

The gene calls are TRBV28 and TRBJ1-5; 7 nucleotides match TRBD1. Germline CDR1 is MDHEN and CDR2 is SYDVKM. The CDR3 spans 15 residues. V gave up 4 bases and J gave up 3 bases; unmatched junction bases: 6. Here the CDR3 DNA reads TGTGCCAGCAGTTCCCCGACAGGGTCCAATCAGCCCCAGCATTTT. It yields the protein CASSSPTGSNQPQHF. The variable domain in full, completed from reference TRBV28 and TRBJ1-5, reads DVKVTQSSRYLVKRTGEKVFLECVQDMDHENMFWYRQDPGLGLRLIYFSYDVKMKEKGDIPEGYSVSREKKERFSLILESASTNQTSMYLCASSSPTGSNQPQHFGDGTRLSIL.

Worth noting for this clonotype: This may arise from a read error, as a much more abundant clone is one base away. The chain links TRBV7-2 to TRBJ2-1, with TRBD2 identical over 14 bases. V shed 4 bases and J 8 bases; nucleotides not matched to a gene: 13. The CDR3 contains 18 residues. From germline, CDR1 is SGHTA and CDR2 FQGNSA. The CDR3 sequence: CASSSPRLAGGTGHEQFF. DNA for the CDR3: TGTGCCAGCAGCTCTCCGAGACTAGCGGGAGGGACCGGGCATGAGCAGTTCTTC.

Worth noting for this clonotype: At one boundary the junction diverges from the germline segment, which might be a read error. The chain uses TRBV5-1 and TRBJ2-7; either TRBD1 or TRBD2 may supply D (5 bases each). CDR3 length: 15 residues. Germline values: CDR1 SGHRS, CDR2 YFSETQ. The CDR3 DNA is TGCGCCCGCAGCTCTGGGACGGCAGACTCCTACGAGCAGTACTTC. It translates to CARSSGTADSYEQYF.

The V gene is TRBV4-1, the J gene TRBJ2-4; D is perhaps TRBD2 (6 bases). There are 16 residues in the CDR3. V was shortened by 5 bases and J by 2 bases, with 16 bases between the two germline ends. Germline lookup yields CDR1 MGHRA and CDR2 YSYEKL. The CDR3 loop is CASSTVGRGTKNIQYF. The CDR3 DNA reads as TGCGCCAGCAGCACTGTGGGGCGGGGAACCAAAAACATTCAGTACTTC.

The chain employs TRBV24-1 and TRBJ2-3; 7 nucleotides agree with TRBD2. Losses at the gene ends were 5 bases for V and 2 bases for J; bases not matched to a gene: 3. Germline CDR1 and CDR2: KGHDR and SFDVKD. This CDR3 has 14 amino acids. CDR3 loop: CATSGSGTTDTQYF. CDR3 DNA sequence: TGTGCCACCAGTGGCAGCGGGACCACAGATACGCAGTATTTT.

This clonotype has only a few counts. The V and J genes are TRBV10-3 and TRBJ2-7; D uncertain. The CDR3 consists of 13 residues. Between the trimmed V and J ends, which lost 8 bases and 9 bases, there was a span of 20 bases. Per germline, CDR1 ENHRY and CDR2 SYGVKD. The CDR3 bases are TGTGCCATCGCCGAGCGCGATCTTGACGTGCAGTACTTC. This encodes CAIAERDLDVQYF.

This clonotype was observed a few times. The chain employs TRBV5-4 and TRBJ2-5; the D gene could be TRBD1 or TRBD2 (6 bases each). CDR1 and CDR2 from the germline V gene are SGHNT and YYREEE (reference sequence). The CDR3 loop spans 12 amino acids. V was trimmed by 3 bases and J by 5 bases, leaving 8 bases between them. CDR3 in DNA: TGTGCCAGCAGCTGGGGGGCGGAGACCCAGTACTTC. This encodes CASSWGAETQYF.

This clonotype was found many times. This chain joins TRBV7-2 and TRBJ2-7; 8 bases fit TRBD1. The CDR3 covers 15 residues. The junction had 10 bases not matched to a gene; V was cut back by 5 bases and J by 4 bases. The germline CDR1 and CDR2 sequences are SGHTA and FQGNSA. CDR3 nucleotide sequence: TGTGCCAGCAGCCCGCCAGGGGGCGGTTTTTACGAGCAGTACTTC. This encodes CASSPPGGGFYEQYF.

This clonotype occurred many times. The J gene is TRBJ2-1, the V gene TRBV5-1, with 9 positions matching TRBD2. Germline V gene sequence: CDR1 SGHRS, CDR2 YFSETQ. V was clipped by 2 bases and J by 7 bases; unmatched bases: 7. The CDR3 length is 15 residues. CDR3 sequence reads: CASSFAAGGSNEQFF. CDR3 DNA: TGCGCCAGCAGCTTCGCGGCGGGAGGGTCGAATGAGCAGTTCTTC.

This clonotype was counted once. The chain links TRBV2 to TRBJ2-3, with 11 bases aligning to TRBD2. V was clipped by 6 bases and J by 3 bases; unmatched bases: 5. The CDR3 covers 15 residues. The germline V gene has CDR1 SNHLY and CDR2 FYNNEI. CDR3: CASRLAGVGTDTQYF. As DNA, the CDR3 is TGTGCCAGCAGACTAGCGGGGGTAGGGACAGATACGCAGTATTTT.

The chain joins TRBV3-1 to TRBJ2-7, with D perhaps TRBD1 (5 bases). Trimming cost V 7 bases and J 6 bases, with 22 bases left between them. This CDR3 spans 15 amino acids. The germline V gene encodes CDR1 LGHDT and CDR2 YNNKEL (reference sequence). The CDR3 nucleotides read TGTGCCAGCACCCTCCTGGGGCAGGGAAGGTCCGAGCAGTACTTC. It is translated as CASTLLGQGRSEQYF.

This clonotype came up many times. This chain uses TRBV5-6 with TRBJ2-7, with 8 bases aligning to TRBD1. The CDR3 contains 15 residues. Germline assignment: CDR1 SGHDT and CDR2 YYEEEE. Germline trimming cut 3 bases from V and 0 bases from J; bases unmatched to any gene: 5. The CDR3 DNA sequence: TGTGCCAGCAGCTCCGGGACAGGCGTCTCCTACGAGCAGTACTTC. It specifies CASSSGTGVSYEQYF.

This clonotype occurred a few times. This rearrangement joins TRBV15 to TRBJ2-3, with D possibly being TRBD2 (5 bases). V lost 3 bases and J lost 0, with 10 bases in between. CDR3 length: 15 amino acids. Germline CDR1 and CDR2: LNHNV and YYDKDF (reference sequence). CDR3 residues: CATSRRAASTDTQYF. The CDR3 nucleotides read TGTGCCACCAGCAGGAGGGCGGCTAGCACAGATACGCAGTATTTT.

This clonotype was counted only a few times. The chain carries TRBV24-1 and TRBJ2-7; D possibly corresponds to TRBD2 (6 bases). Trimming stripped 4 bases from V and 5 bases from J, with 8 bases between. Germline-derived CDR1 and CDR2 are KGHDR and SFDVKD. This CDR3 spans 12 amino acids. The CDR3 bases are TGTGCCACCAGTGACTGGGGGGACGAGCAGTACTTC. It codes for CATSDWGDEQYF.

The V call is TRBV5-1, the J call TRBJ2-3, with a weak D call TRBD2 (6 bases). There are 16 residues in the CDR3. V lost 3 bases and J lost 6, with 20 bases in between. The germline gives CDR1 SGHRS, CDR2 YFSETQ. The CDR3 bases are TGCGCCAGCAGCTCCACCACTAGCCGATTCACGGATACGCAGTATTTT. Translation gives CASSSTTSRFTDTQYF. Full variable domain (rest looked up from reference TRBV5-1 and TRBJ2-3): KAGVTQTPRYLIKTRGQQVTLSCSPISGHRSVSWYQQTPGQGLQFLFEYFSETQRNKGNFPGRFSGRQFSNSRSEMNVSTLELGDSALYLCASSSTTSRFTDTQYFGPGTRLTVL.